This T cell receptor beta chain appears in the sequencing data of a study of neurological immune-mediated disorders (dated by TCRdb to the late 2010s). Study-level background: Peripheral blood TCR-beta repertoires from HTLV-I-associated myelopathy (HAM/TSP) patients, multiple sclerosis patients and healthy controls were compared by UMI-based sequencing. Longitudinal samples, technical triplicates and paired sorted CD4+ and CD8+ T-cell subsets, alongside PBMC samples, were included among the approximately 110 TCR-beta libraries. The cohort included approximately 70 subjects: about 14 with HAM/TSP, around 34 with multiple sclerosis, and approximately 20 healthy controls. General conclusions and limits of the study: TCR clonal expansion was highest in HAM/TSP patients and lowest in MS patients, with MS patients falling below even healthy controls. Expanded clones from different subjects shared no identical CDR3 amino acid sequences, which suggests that TCR-beta repertoires were private in all groups.

Ten or more counts support this clonotype. Its antigen has not been determined. Per-base qualities were not stored, and no clone one base away is much larger. cDNA synthesis used template-switch 5'RACE with a primer carrying a 10-nucleotide random unique molecular identifier tagging each TCR transcript. Each sequencing run produced over 160 million TCR-beta sequences covering 15-18 subjects. The RNeasy kit was used to extract total RNA. The KAPA Real-time Library Amplification kit was used to amplify TCR-beta VDJ regions with primers targeting the TCR constant region and the 5'RACE anchor. A first PCR added sample indexes and Illumina adaptors, and a second PCR then raised library yield. The roughly 650 bp TCR product was size-selected on a 2% E-gel SizeSelection system after Ampure bead purification. Library quality was checked on a Bioanalyzer, concentration was measured with Qubit, and libraries were quantified with the Kapa Library Quantification kit before pooling. Libraries were sequenced paired-end 2 x 150 bp on an Illumina HiSeq 2500. To increase sequence diversity, about 23-30% phiX was spiked into each library pool. In the source study's methods: Quality-filtered reads were processed with the UMI-based MiGEC pipeline, and over 75% of raw TCR sequences were removed by the MiGEC pipeline during error correction. IMGT germline references were used for aligning VDJ genes, and each clonotype was defined as a unique CDR3 amino acid sequence together with its V-J genes. Clonal expansion, Shannon diversity and CDR3 relatedness (CalcPairwiseDistances, ClusterSamples) were evaluated with VDJtools, and phylogenetic trees were built with CLCbio workbench. Expanded clones were defined as having at least 8 unique UMIs, based on coefficient-of-variation modelling across technical triplicates. Using fastp trimming at Q25 and MiXCR clonotype assembly, TCRdb reanalyzed the public sequencing data and kept in-frame beta chains. Entries are consolidated by CDR3 protein sequence, retaining the most common genes and DNA. What appears here as the V and J calls and clone size reflects TCRdb's work, not the paper's. In all, the sample holds about 79,000 distinct CDR3 sequences, and 11% to 15% of those were seen once. Of the sample, roughly 7.3% falls within the top ten clones.

The healthy controls were volunteers from a blood bank in Maryland, USA. For the unsorted PBMC libraries, 2 million PBMCs were stored in RNAlater at -80 degrees C until RNA extraction and were used to generate the libraries. PBMCs were separated from peripheral blood using Ficoll-Hypaque density gradient centrifugation and then cryopreserved in liquid nitrogen. The sequencing sample was made of PBMCs. This receptor was taken from a woman in her fifties or sixties in good health.

The CDR3 protein: CASSSLPRDTVRGGEQFF. The DNA reads TGTGCCAGCAGCTCCCTCCCTCGGGACACTGTACGGGGAGGGGAGCAGTTCTTC. The receptor chain draws on TRBV21-1 and TRBJ2-1; the table's D call, TRBD1, has no DNA check behind it. TRBV21-1 is labeled a pseudogene. The CDR3 contains 18 residues, cysteine and phenylalanine counted. Of the read, only the CDR3 DNA is kept; its 54 bases are in frame from base 1.